This T cell receptor beta chain emerged from a study of glioma-infiltrating T cells. Overall study: Low-grade gliomas were grade II; glioblastomas were grade IV at initial diagnosis. Target coverage was about 4.5- to 11-fold for 950,000 to 1,000,000 blood T cells. Study conclusions and caveats: Non-neoplastic patients had below-expected tissue-blood divergence, while all gliomas exceeded expectation.

This clonotype was detected many times. Antigen unknown. Using RNA template, CDR3s of TCR alpha and beta were amplified with iRepertoire arm-PCR. A single record per CDR3 protein comes from TCRdb applying MiXCR to the multiplex PCR reads. The table records a few hundred thousand distinct CDR3 sequences, 35% to 45% of them present only once. The germline CDR1 and CDR2 sequences are DFQATT and SNEGSKA (reference sequence). V lost 3 bases and J 3 bases, leaving 20 bases between the germline ends. The CDR3 is 16 residues long. The chain couples TRBV20-1 to TRBJ1-2, with D perhaps TRBD1 (6 bases). This receptor was obtained from a human donor with low-grade glioma or glioblastoma, undergoing nonglioma brain surgery, or in good health (not recorded which). The sample consisted of glioma tissue, nonneoplastic brain tissue, or PBMCs (not recorded which). The chain's CDR3 is CSARSRRGARDYGYTF. The CDR3 DNA reads TGCAGTGCTAGGTCCCGTCGGGGGGCCCGCGACTATGGCTACACCTTC.